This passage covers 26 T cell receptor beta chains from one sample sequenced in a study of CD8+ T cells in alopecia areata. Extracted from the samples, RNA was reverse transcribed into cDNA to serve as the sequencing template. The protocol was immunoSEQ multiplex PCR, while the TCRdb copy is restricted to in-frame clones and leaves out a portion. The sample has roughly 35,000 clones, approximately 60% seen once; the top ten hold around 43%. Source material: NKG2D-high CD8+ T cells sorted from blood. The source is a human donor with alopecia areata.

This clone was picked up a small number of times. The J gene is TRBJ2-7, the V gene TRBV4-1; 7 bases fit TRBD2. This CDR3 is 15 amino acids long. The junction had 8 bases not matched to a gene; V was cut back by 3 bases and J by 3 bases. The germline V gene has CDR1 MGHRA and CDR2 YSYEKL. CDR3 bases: TGCGCCAGCAGCCACCTCCTACTAGCGAACTACGAGCAGTACTTC. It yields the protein CASSHLLLANYEQYF.

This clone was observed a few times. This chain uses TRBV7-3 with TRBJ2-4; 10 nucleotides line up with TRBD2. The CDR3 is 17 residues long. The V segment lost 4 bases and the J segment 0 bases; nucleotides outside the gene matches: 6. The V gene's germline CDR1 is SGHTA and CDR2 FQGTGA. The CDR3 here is CASSSLLAGLAKNIQYF. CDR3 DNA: TGTGCCAGCAGCTCCCTACTAGCGGGGTTAGCCAAAAACATTCAGTACTTC.

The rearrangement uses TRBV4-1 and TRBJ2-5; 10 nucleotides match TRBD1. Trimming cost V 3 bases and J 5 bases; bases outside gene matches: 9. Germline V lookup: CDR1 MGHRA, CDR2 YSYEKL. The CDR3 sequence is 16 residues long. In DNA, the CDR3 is TGCGCCAGCAGCCATCGACAGGGGGCGAATCGGGAGACCCAGTACTTC. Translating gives CASSHRQGANRETQYF.

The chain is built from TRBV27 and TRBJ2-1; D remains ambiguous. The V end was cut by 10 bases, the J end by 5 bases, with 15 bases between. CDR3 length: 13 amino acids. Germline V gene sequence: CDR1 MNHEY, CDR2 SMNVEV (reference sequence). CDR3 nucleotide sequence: TGTGCCACCCAAGGGTTCCCGGACAATGAGCAGTTCTTC. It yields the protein CATQGFPDNEQFF.

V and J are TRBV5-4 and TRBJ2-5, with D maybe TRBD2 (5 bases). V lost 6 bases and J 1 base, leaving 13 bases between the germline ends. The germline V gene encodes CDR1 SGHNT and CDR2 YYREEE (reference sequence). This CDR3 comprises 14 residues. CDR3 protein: CASKRAAFQETQYF. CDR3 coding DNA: TGTGCCAGCAAGAGGGCTGCTTTCCAAGAGACCCAGTACTTC.

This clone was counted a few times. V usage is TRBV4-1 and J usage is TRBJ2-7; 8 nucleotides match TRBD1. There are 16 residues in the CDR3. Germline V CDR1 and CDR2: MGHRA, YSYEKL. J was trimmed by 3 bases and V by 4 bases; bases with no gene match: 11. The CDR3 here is CASSPMGGQGLYEQYF. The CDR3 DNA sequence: TGCGCCAGCAGCCCCATGGGAGGACAGGGACTCTACGAGCAGTACTTC.

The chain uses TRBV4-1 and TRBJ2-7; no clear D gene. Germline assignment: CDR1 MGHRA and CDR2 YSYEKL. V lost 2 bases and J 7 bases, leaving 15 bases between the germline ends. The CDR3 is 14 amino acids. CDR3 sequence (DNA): TGCGCCAGCAGCCAATCGGGTTCGACTGGGGAGCAGTACTTC. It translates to CASSQSGSTGEQYF.

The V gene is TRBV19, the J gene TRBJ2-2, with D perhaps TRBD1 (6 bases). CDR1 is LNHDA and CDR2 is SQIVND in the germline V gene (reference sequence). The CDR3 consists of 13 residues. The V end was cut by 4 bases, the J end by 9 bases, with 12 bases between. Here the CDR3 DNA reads TGTGCCAGTAGTACGGCAGGGGCCCGGGAGCTGTTTTTT. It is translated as CASSTAGARELFF.

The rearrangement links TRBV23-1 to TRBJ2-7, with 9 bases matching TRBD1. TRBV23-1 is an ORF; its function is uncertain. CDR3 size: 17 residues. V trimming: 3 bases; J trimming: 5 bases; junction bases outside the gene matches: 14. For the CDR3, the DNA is TGCGCCAGCAGTCACCCGGGGACAGGGACGATTTCCCACGAGCAGTACTTC. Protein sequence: CASSHPGTGTISHEQYF.

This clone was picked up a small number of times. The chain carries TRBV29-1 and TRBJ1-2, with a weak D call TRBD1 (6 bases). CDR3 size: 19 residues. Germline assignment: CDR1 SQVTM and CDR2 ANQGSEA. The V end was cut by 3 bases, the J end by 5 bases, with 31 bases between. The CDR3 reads CSVESWTPGRGTTNYGYTF. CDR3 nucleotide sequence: TGCAGCGTTGAGAGTTGGACACCCGGGAGGGGGACAACGAATTATGGCTACACCTTC.

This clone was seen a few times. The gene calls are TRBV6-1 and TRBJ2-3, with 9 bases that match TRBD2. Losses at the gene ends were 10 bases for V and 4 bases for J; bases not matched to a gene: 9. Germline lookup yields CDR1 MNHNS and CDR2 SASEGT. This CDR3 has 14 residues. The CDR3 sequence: CANIAGVAPDTQYF. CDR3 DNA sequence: TGTGCCAACATAGCGGGAGTAGCGCCAGATACGCAGTATTTT.

The CDR3 is CASLGLKNTEAFF. CDR3 DNA: TGTGCCAGCCTGGGACTGAAGAACACTGAAGCTTTCTTT. The chain combines TRBV2 with TRBJ1-1; perhaps TRBD1 as D (5 bases). The germline CDR1 and CDR2 sequences are SNHLY and FYNNEI. The V end lost 8 bases, the J end lost 1 base, and 11 bases lay between the germline ends. The CDR3 sequence is 13 residues long.

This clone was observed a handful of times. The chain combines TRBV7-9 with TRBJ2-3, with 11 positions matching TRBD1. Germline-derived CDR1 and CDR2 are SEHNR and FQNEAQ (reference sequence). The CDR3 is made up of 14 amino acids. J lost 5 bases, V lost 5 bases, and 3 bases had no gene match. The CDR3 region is CASSRTGGLDTQYF. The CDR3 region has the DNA TGTGCCAGCAGCCGGACAGGGGGCCTAGATACGCAGTATTTT.

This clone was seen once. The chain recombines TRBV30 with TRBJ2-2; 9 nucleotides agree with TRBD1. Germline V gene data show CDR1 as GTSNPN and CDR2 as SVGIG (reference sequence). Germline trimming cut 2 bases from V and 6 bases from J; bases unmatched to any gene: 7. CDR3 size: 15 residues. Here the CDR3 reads CAWSRRDRESGELFF. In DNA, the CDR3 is TGTGCCTGGAGTCGAAGGGACAGGGAATCCGGGGAGCTGTTTTTT.

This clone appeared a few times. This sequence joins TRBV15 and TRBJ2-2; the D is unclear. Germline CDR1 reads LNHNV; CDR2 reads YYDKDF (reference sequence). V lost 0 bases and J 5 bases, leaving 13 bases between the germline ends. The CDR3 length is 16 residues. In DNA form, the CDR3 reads TGTGCCACCAGCAGAGATTTTCAGGTCCTAACCGGGGAGCTGTTTTTT. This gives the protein CATSRDFQVLTGELFF.

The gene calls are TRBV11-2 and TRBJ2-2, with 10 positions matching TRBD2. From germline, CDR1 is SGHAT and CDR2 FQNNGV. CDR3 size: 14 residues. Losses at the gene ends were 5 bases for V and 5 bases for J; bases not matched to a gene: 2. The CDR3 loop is CASSPLAGTGELFF. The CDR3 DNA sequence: TGTGCCAGCAGCCCACTAGCGGGGACCGGGGAGCTGTTTTTT.

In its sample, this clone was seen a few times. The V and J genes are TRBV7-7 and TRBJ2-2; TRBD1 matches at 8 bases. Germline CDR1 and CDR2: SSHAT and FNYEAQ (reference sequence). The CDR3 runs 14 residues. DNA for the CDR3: TGTGCTACCCTGGACAGGGATAACACCGGGGAGCTGTTTTTT. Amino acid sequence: CATLDRDNTGELFF.

CDR3 in amino acids: CASSPPLGRDEQYF. The CDR3 DNA follows: TGTGCCAGCAGCCCGCCTCTGGGCAGAGACGAGCAGTACTTC. The gene calls are TRBV7-9 and TRBJ2-7; D is undetermined. The V gene's germline CDR1 is SEHNR and CDR2 FQNEAQ (reference sequence). V lost 5 bases and J 5 bases, leaving 16 bases between the germline ends. The CDR3 covers 14 residues. The whole variable domain, remainder taken from reference TRBV7-9 and TRBJ2-7, is DTGVSQNPRHKITKRGQNVTFRCDPISEHNRLYWYRQTLGQGPEFLTYFQNEAQLEKSRLLSDRFSAERPKGSFSTLEIQRTEQGDSAMYLCASSPPLGRDEQYFGPGTRLTVT.

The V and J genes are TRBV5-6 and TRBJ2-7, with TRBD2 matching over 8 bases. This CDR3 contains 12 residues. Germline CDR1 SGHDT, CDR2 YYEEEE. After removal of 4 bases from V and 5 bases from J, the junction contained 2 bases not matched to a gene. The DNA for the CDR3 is TGTGCCAGCAGCACGGGACTAGACGAGCAGTACTTC. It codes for CASSTGLDEQYF.

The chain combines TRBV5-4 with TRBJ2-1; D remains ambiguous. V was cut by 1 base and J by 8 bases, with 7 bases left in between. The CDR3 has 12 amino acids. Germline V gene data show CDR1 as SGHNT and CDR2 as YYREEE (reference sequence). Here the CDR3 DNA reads TGTGCCAGCAGCTTGTTCCCGGATGAGCAGTTCTTC. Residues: CASSLFPDEQFF.

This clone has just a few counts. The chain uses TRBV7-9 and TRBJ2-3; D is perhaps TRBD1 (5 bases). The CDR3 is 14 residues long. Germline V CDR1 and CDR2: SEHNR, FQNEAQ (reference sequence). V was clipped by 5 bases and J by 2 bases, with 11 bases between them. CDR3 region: CASSAGISTDTQYF. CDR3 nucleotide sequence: TGTGCCAGCAGCGCAGGGATTTCCACAGATACGCAGTATTTT.

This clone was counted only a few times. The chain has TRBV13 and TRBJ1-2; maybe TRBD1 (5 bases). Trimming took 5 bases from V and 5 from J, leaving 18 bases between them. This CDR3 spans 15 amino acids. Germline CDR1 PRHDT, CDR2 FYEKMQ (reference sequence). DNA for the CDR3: TGTGCCAGCAGCGAGGGGACGGACGAGGGGTATGGCTACACCTTC. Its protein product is CASSEGTDEGYGYTF.

The CDR3 sequence is CASSYRNTEAFF. The CDR3 nucleotides read TGTGCCAGCAGCTACAGGAACACTGAAGCTTTCTTT. This chain connects TRBV7-2 to TRBJ1-1; D is unresolved. V was trimmed by 4 bases and J by 1 base, leaving 4 bases between them. The CDR3 sequence is 12 residues long. Per germline, CDR1 SGHTA and CDR2 FQGNSA.

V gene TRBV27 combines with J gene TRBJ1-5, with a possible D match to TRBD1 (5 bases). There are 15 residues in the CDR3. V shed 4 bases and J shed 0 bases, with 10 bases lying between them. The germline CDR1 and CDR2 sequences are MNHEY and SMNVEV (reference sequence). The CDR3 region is CASSWDAYSNQPQHF. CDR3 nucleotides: TGTGCCAGCAGTTGGGACGCATATAGCAATCAGCCCCAGCATTTT.

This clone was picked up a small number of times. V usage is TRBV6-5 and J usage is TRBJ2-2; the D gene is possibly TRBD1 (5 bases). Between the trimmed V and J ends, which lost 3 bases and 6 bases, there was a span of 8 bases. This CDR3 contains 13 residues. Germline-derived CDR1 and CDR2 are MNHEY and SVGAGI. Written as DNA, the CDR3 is TGTGCCAGCAGTTATGTAGGGGCCGGGGAGCTGTTTTTT. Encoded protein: CASSYVGAGELFF.

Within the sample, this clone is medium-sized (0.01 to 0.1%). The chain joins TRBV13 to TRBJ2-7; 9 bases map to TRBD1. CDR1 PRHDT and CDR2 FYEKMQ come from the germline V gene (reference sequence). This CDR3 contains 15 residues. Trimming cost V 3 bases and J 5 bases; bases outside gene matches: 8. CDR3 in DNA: TGTGCCAGCAGCTTGCAGGGACAGGGTGCCCACGAGCAGTACTTC. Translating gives CASSLQGQGAHEQYF.